This T cell receptor (beta chain) was profiled in a study of cytomegalovirus exposure and HLA in healthy donors. PCR employed 60 Vbeta and 13 Jbeta primers. Assay: immunoSEQ multiplex PCR; the TCRdb copy retains only in-frame clones and omits some. The sample lists 150,000 to 200,000 clones; nearly 80% were seen once. Between the trimmed V and J ends, which lost 2 bases and 0 bases, there was a span of 10 bases. Germline V gene lookup returns CDR1 MDHEN and CDR2 SYDVKM. The length of the CDR3 is 16 residues. The chain combines TRBV28 with TRBJ1-4; D unresolved. This clonotype was obtained from a woman in her thirties or forties in good health and CMV-seronegative. The sequencing input was PBMCs. This CDR3 is CASSLLGTATNEKLFF. The CDR3 nucleotides read TGTGCCAGCAGTTTACTGGGCACCGCAACTAATGAAAAACTGTTTTTT. The full variable domain, completed using reference TRBV28 and TRBJ1-4, is DVKVTQSSRYLVKRTGEKVFLECVQDMDHENMFWYRQDPGLGLRLIYFSYDVKMKEKGDIPEGYSVSREKKERFSLILESASTNQTSMYLCASSLLGTATNEKLFFGSGTQLSVL.